Listed below are T cell receptor beta chains from one sample, sequenced in a study of blood T cell repertoires in COVID-19. This table comes from immunoSEQ multiplex PCR, and its TCRdb copy is limited to in-frame clones, with some not included. Seen here are more than 300,000 clones, 86% observed once, and the top ten hold roughly 4.5%. Sequenced sample: PBMCs or T cells enriched from blood (not recorded which). These receptors all stem from a young man who had recovered from COVID-19. The CDR3 runs from the conserved cysteine through the conserved F or W. A D gene is named only where the DNA matches it firmly. Clone size is shown for a subset of rows, as once, few, many or a class of expanded clone.

>.|TRBV6-5|TRBD1|TRBJ1-4
TGTGCCAGTATAAAACAGGGGAGAGAGGAAAAACTGTTTTTT
CASIKQGREEKLFF
>.|TRBV23-1|.|TRBJ2-1
TGCGCCAGCAGTCAATCCCGGACAGCGTACAATGAGCAGTTCTTC
CASSQSRTAYNEQFF
>.|TRBV7-2|.|TRBJ1-5
TGTGCCAGCAGCTTAGAAAGAGAACAGCCCCAGCATTTT
CASSLEREQPQHF
>.|TRBV7-2|TRBD1|TRBJ2-7
TGTGCCAGCAGCACCCCGACAGGGGGTGTGTACGAGCAGTACTTC
CASSTPTGGVYEQYF
>few|TRBV2|.|TRBJ1-6
TGTGCCAGCAGAGAACAGGGCTCACCCTCACCCCTCCACTTT
CASREQGSPSPLHF
>.|TRBV6-5|TRBD2|TRBJ2-7
TGTGCCGTCACTAGCGGGAGCTACGAGCAGTACTTC
CAVTSGSYEQYF
>.|TRBV5-4|TRBD2|TRBJ2-1
TGTGCCAGCAGCTCCCTATTGGGACTAGCGGGAGGACCGCAGTTCTTC
CASSSLLGLAGGPQFF
>.|TRBV3-1/TRBV3-2|TRBD2|TRBJ2-7
TGTGCCAGCAGCCGCACTAGCGGGGGCCTCAGGGAGCAGTACTTC
CASSRTSGGLREQYF
>.|TRBV5-1|.|TRBJ1-6
TGCGCCAGCAGCTTGGACCCGCCCGGTAATTCACCCCTCCACTTT
CASSLDPPGNSPLHF
>once|TRBV19|TRBD1|TRBJ1-6
TGTGCCAGTAGAACCGGGACAGCTAATTCACCCCTCCACTTT
CASRTGTANSPLHF
>.|TRBV3-1/TRBV3-2|TRBD1|TRBJ1-2
TGTGCCAGCAGCGTGACAGGGTGGAGTGGCTACACCTTC
CASSVTGWSGYTF
>.|TRBV6-5|TRBD1|TRBJ2-2
TGTGCCAGCAGTTACTCAGGACAGGGGGCAAGAGGGGAGCTGTTTTTT
CASSYSGQGARGELFF
>.|TRBV5-1|TRBD1|TRBJ2-5
TGCGCCAGCAGATCGGGACAGGGGGATCGAGAGACCCAGTACTTC
CASRSGQGDRETQYF
>once|TRBV7-9|.|TRBJ1-2
TGTGCCAGCACCCCGCGGCAGGGGCTTAACTATGGCTACACCTTC
CASTPRQGLNYGYTF
>.|TRBV7-9|.|TRBJ1-1
TGTGCCAGCAGCCCACGCGGGAACACTGAAGCTTTCTTT
CASSPRGNTEAFF
>.|TRBV2|TRBD1|TRBJ1-5
TGTGCCAGCAGGTACAGGGGGGACAGCAATCAGCCCCAGCATTTT
CASRYRGDSNQPQHF
>.|TRBV7-8|TRBD1|TRBJ1-2
TGTGCCAGCAGCCGGACCGGGACAGGGGTTTCTAACTATGGCTACACCTTC
CASSRTGTGVSNYGYTF
>.|TRBV7-8|TRBD1|TRBJ2-2
TGTGCCAGCAGGGACAGGGCCGCCACCGGGGAGCTGTTTTTT
CASRDRAATGELFF
>.|TRBV6-6|.|TRBJ2-2
TGTGCCAGCAGTTACTCCCGGGAGAACACCGGGGAGCTGTTTTTT
CASSYSRENTGELFF
>few|TRBV28|.|TRBJ2-3
TGTGCCAGCAGTTTGTGGGGCTCCTCTAGCACAGATACGCAGTATTTT
CASSLWGSSSTDTQYF
>.|TRBV28|.|TRBJ1-5
TGTGCCAGCAGTTTAACAGTAGAGATGGATCAGCCCCAGCATTTT
CASSLTVEMDQPQHF
>.|TRBV5-1|.|TRBJ2-7
TGCGCCAGCAGCTTGGAGTTTAGGGGGTACGAGCAGTACTTC
CASSLEFRGYEQYF
>.|TRBV7-6|TRBD1|TRBJ2-5
TGTGCCAGCAGCCCCAATGGGGGACAGGGGGCAGGGGAGACCCAGTACTTC
CASSPNGGQGAGETQYF
>.|TRBV23-1|.|TRBJ2-5
TGCGCCAGCAGCCGAAACGACAGGTTAGAGACCCAGTACTTC
CASSRNDRLETQYF
>.|TRBV14|TRBD1|TRBJ2-2
TGTGCCAGCAGCCGAGTGGGACAGATAAACACCGGGGAGCTGTTTTTT
CASSRVGQINTGELFF
>few|TRBV7-9|TRBD1|TRBJ1-6
TGTGCCAGCAGCTTGGCGGAGACAGGGCATTCACCCCTCCACTTT
CASSLAETGHSPLHF
>.|TRBV6-5|TRBD1|TRBJ2-7
TGTGCCGGCCGGGCAGGACAGGCGACCTACGAGCAGTACTTC
CAGRAGQATYEQYF
>.|TRBV5-5|.|TRBJ2-2
TGTGCCAGCAGCGGTACGCTGGGGGCAACCGGGGAGCTGTTTTTT
CASSGTLGATGELFF
>.|TRBV7-9|.|TRBJ1-1
TGTGCCAGCAGCTTGGGGCAGGGGCTCTTTGAAGCTTTCTTT
CASSLGQGLFEAFF
>few|TRBV27|.|TRBJ1-5
TGTGCCAGCAGCCCCTGGGCAGAACCGTGGGAGCCCCAGCATTTT
CASSPWAEPWEPQHF
>.|TRBV28|.|TRBJ1-1
TGTGCCAGCCAAGGACATTTGAACACTGAAGCTTTCTTT
CASQGHLNTEAFF
>few|TRBV10-3|.|TRBJ2-7
TGTGCCAAGCTGGACTACTCCTACGAGCAGTACTTC
CAKLDYSYEQYF
>.|TRBV6-5|TRBD2|TRBJ2-1
TGTGCCAGCAGTTACATCGGGGGGGGCTCCTACAATGAGCAGTTCTTC
CASSYIGGGSYNEQFF
>.|TRBV19|TRBD1|TRBJ1-2
TGTGCCAGTAGTACTTTACAGGGGACCTATGGCTACACCTTC
CASSTLQGTYGYTF
>.|TRBV5-1|TRBD1|TRBJ1-1
TGCGCCAGCAGCTCTACTTTACAGGGGATGAACACTGAAGCTTTCTTT
CASSSTLQGMNTEAFF
>.|TRBV2|.|TRBJ1-4
TGTGCCAGCAGCCCTAATCTGTCGAATGAAAAACTGTTTTTT
CASSPNLSNEKLFF
>.|TRBV2|.|TRBJ2-7
TGTGCCAGCAGTGACGGCAGGCTAATCTTC
CASSDGRLIF
>.|TRBV4-1|TRBD2|TRBJ2-2
TGCGCCAGCAGCCAAGGGCGGGGGGGGGCCACCGGGGAGCTGTTTTTT
CASSQGRGGATGELFF
>.|TRBV18|TRBD1|TRBJ1-5
TGTGCCAGCTCACCACCGGGACAGGGGTTTGCCCAGCATTTT
CASSPPGQGFAQHF
>.|TRBV5-1|TRBD1|TRBJ1-6
TGCGCCAGCAGCTCGGGACAGAGACAGTATAATTCACCCCTCCACTTT
CASSSGQRQYNSPLHF
>few|TRBV18|.|TRBJ1-6
TGTGCCAGCTCACCGGCTCAGGGAAATTCACCCCTCCACTTT
CASSPAQGNSPLHF
>.|TRBV12-3/TRBV12-4|.|TRBJ1-2
TGTGCCAGCAGTGGCACTAACTATGGCTACACCTTC
CASSGTNYGYTF
>.|TRBV4-1|.|TRBJ2-1
TGCGCCAGCAGCCAAGATCCCCCCTTACAGAGGGGGAACAATGAGCAGTTCTTC
CASSQDPPLQRGNNEQFF
>.|TRBV11-1|.|TRBJ2-7
TGTGCCAGCAGCTTACAGGGGGCGCGGGGGTACGAGCAGTACTTC
CASSLQGARGYEQYF
>.|TRBV15|.|TRBJ1-5
TGTGCCACCAGCAGAGGGACACTCTCTATGGGGCAGCCCCAGCATTTT
CATSRGTLSMGQPQHF
>.|TRBV4-1|.|TRBJ1-5
TGCGCCAGCAGCCCCTCAGGAGGGCCTAATCAGCCCCAGCATTTT
CASSPSGGPNQPQHF